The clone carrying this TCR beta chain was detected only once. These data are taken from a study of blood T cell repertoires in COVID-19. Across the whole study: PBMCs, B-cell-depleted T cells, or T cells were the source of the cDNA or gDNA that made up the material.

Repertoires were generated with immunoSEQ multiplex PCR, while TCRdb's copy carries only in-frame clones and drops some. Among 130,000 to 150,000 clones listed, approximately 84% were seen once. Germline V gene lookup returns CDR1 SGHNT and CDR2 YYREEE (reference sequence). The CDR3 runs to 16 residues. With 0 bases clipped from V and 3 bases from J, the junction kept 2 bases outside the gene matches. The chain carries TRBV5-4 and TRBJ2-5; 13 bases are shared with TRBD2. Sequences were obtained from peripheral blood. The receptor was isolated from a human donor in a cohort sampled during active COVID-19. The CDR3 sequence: CASSLGGLAGKETQYF. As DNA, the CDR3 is TGTGCCAGCAGCTTGGGGGGACTAGCGGGGAAAGAGACCCAGTACTTC.